One and the same sample provided the 14 T cell receptor beta chains below, sequenced in a study of blood T cells in healthy people across ages (dated by TCRdb to between 2014 and 2016). Receptor amplification or capture employed 5' RACE. The sequencer listed for this sample is Illumina HiSeq 2500. A second PCR of roughly 7 to 11 cycles was run with a J-beta primer mix and a sample-barcoded 5' primer. TCRdb cleaned the public reads at Q25 with fastp, built clones with MiXCR and kept in-frame beta chains. Each entry merges the rows of one CDR3 protein and shows their most common DNA and genes. The sample has about 770,000 distinct CDR3 sequences on record, around 43% of them singletons. The ten top clones hold nearly 20% of the sample. Sequencing used blood. These receptors all stem from a man aged 60 to 69 in good health.

In DNA, the CDR3 is TGTGCCAGCAGCTTAGGGTATGAAGAGGCCCAGTACTTC. Its protein product is CASSLGYEEAQYF. The V call is TRBV6-5, the J call TRBJ2-7; D is ambiguous. CDR3 length equals 13 residues. Trimming shortened V by 6 bases and J by 10 bases, and 19 bases separated the two germline ends. Germline assignment: CDR1 MNHEY and CDR2 SVGAGI.

This clonotype was seen once. One end of the junction is discordant with germline, which a read error may explain. This chain joins TRBV4-1 and TRBJ2-5; possibly TRBD1 for D (5 bases). This CDR3 is built from 14 residues. Germline CDR1 MGHRA, CDR2 YSYEKL. The CDR3 nucleotides read TGCGCCGGCAGCCAAGGGGAAAGGGCAGAGACCCAGTACTTC. Residues: CAGSQGERAETQYF.

The rearrangement links TRBV4-3 to TRBJ2-7; 9 bases are shared with TRBD2. The CDR3 is made up of 17 amino acids. The junction had 10 bases not matched to a gene; V was cut back by 1 base and J by 3 bases. In germline, CDR1 is LGHNA, CDR2 YSLEER. The CDR3 reads CASSQVAVTSGGYEQYF. The CDR3 nucleotides read TGCGCCAGCAGCCAAGTAGCAGTGACTAGCGGAGGCTACGAGCAGTACTTC.

The chain joins TRBV20-1 to TRBJ2-1; 7 bases agree with TRBD1. The CDR3 contains 19 residues. CDR1 and CDR2 from the germline V gene are DFQATT and SNEGSKA (reference sequence). Trimming removed 3 bases from V and 2 bases from J; junction bases left unmatched: 19. The CDR3 region is CSAREVGQATVLTYNEQFF. The CDR3 nucleotides read TGCAGTGCTAGGGAAGTTGGACAGGCGACCGTTTTAACCTACAATGAGCAGTTCTTC.

The chain has TRBV6-2 or TRBV6-3 and TRBJ1-5; D not certain. Looked up from germline, CDR1 is MNHEY and CDR2 is SVGEGT. V lost 6 bases to trimming and J lost 0 bases, with 9 bases between them. The CDR3 has 14 residues. The CDR3 DNA reads TGTGCCAGCAGCGACCCCCATAGCAATCAGCCCCAGCATTTT. Its translation is CASSDPHSNQPQHF.

This clonotype occurred once. This chain connects TRBV28 to TRBJ2-2; perhaps TRBD1 as D (6 bases). Germline V gene sequence: CDR1 MDHEN, CDR2 SYDVKM. The CDR3 totals 16 residues. The V and J ends lost 4 bases and 1 base respectively, with 13 bases between them. CDR3 sequence (DNA): TGTGCCAGCAGTTCATGGGGGACACAGAACACCGGGGAGCTGTTTTTT. Protein sequence: CASSSWGTQNTGELFF.

This chain joins TRBV27 and TRBJ2-7; unclear D gene. From germline, CDR1 is MNHEY and CDR2 SMNVEV (reference sequence). The CDR3 is 14 amino acids. V was clipped by 6 bases and J by 4 bases, with 16 bases between them. The CDR3 nucleotides are TGTGCCAGCAGACCAAGATTTGACTCTTACGAGCAGTACTTC. It translates to CASRPRFDSYEQYF.

This clonotype was counted only a few times. The gene calls are TRBV4-1 and TRBJ2-2; no firm D call. Trimming removed 0 bases from V and 7 bases from J, with 9 bases in between. The CDR3 covers 14 residues. Per the germline V gene, CDR1 is MGHRA and CDR2 is YSYEKL. The CDR3 DNA sequence: TGCGCCAGCAGCCAAGAAAAGGTTGGCGGGGAGCTGTTTTTT. Amino acid sequence: CASSQEKVGGELFF.

The rearrangement uses TRBV6-2 or TRBV6-3 and TRBJ2-1; D unresolved. There are 12 residues in the CDR3. V was cut by 8 bases and J by 8 bases, with 13 bases left in between. CDR1 MNHEY and CDR2 SVGEGT come from the germline V gene. CDR3 bases: TGTGCCAGCGGCACCGGGTCGCATGAGCAGTTCTTC. Translated, it gives CASGTGSHEQFF.

This sequence joins TRBV10-2 and TRBJ1-2; TRBD1 is a possible D gene (6 bases). The CDR3 is made up of 14 amino acids. Per germline, CDR1 WSHSY and CDR2 SAAADI. V was cut by 2 bases and J by 4 bases, with 11 bases left in between. This chain's CDR3 is CASSEVSRGYGYTF. In DNA form, the CDR3 reads TGCGCCAGCAGTGAGGTCTCCAGGGGCTATGGCTACACCTTC.

The V gene is TRBV12-3 or TRBV12-4, the J gene TRBJ1-1; weak D call: TRBD1 (5 bases). V was pared by 3 bases and J by 5 bases, with 16 bases between. This CDR3 spans 15 amino acids. CDR3 amino acids: CASSLAGRVGTEAFF. CDR3 in DNA: TGTGCCAGCAGTTTGGCGGGCAGGGTGGGAACTGAAGCTTTCTTT.

The rearrangement joins TRBV28 to TRBJ2-7; 10 nucleotides align to TRBD1. V lost 5 bases and J lost 0; bases outside the gene matches: 7. Per germline, CDR1 MDHEN and CDR2 SYDVKM. The CDR3 consists of 16 residues. The CDR3: CASSTRQGASSYEQYF. The CDR3, as DNA: TGTGCCAGCAGTACGAGACAGGGGGCTAGCTCCTACGAGCAGTACTTC.

The V and J genes are TRBV10-3 and TRBJ2-1, with TRBD2 identical over 13 bases. The CDR3 loop spans 16 amino acids. Trimming removed 4 bases from V and 6 bases from J; junction bases left unmatched: 6. Germline V CDR1 and CDR2: ENHRY, SYGVKD. The CDR3 loop is CAISGETSGGSNEQFF. DNA for the CDR3: TGTGCCATCAGTGGGGAGACTAGCGGGGGGAGCAATGAGCAGTTCTTC.

This clonotype has more than one count but fewer than ten. The junction differs from germline at one of its ends, possibly a read error. The V gene is TRBV6-1, the J gene TRBJ2-3, with a possible D match to TRBD2 (5 bases). The CDR3 has 14 amino acids. The germline gives CDR1 MNHNS, CDR2 SASEGT. This CDR3 reads CATLRTAGTDTQYF. The CDR3 DNA follows: TGTGCCACACTAAGGACTGCTGGCACAGACACGCAGTATTTT.